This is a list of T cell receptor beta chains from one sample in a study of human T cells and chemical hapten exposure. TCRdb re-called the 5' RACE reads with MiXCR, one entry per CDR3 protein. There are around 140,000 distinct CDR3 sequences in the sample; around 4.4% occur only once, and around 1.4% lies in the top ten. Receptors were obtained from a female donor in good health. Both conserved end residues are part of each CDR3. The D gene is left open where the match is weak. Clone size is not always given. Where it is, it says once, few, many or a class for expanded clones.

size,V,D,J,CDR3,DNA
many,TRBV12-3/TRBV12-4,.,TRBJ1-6,CASTQTGRGHLSYNSPLHF,TGTGCCAGCACCCAAACAGGGCGCGGACACCTCTCCTATAATTCACCCCTCCACTTT
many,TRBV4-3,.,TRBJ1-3,CASSQDWKAGNTIYF,TGCGCCAGCAGCCAAGATTGGAAGGCTGGAAACACCATATATTTT
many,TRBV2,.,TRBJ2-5,CASDSTTLQETQYF,TGTGCCAGCGACTCCACGACCTTACAAGAGACCCAGTACTTC
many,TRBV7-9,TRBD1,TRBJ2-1,CASRHRQGANDNEQFF,TGTGCCAGCAGACACAGACAGGGGGCGAATGACAATGAGCAGTTCTTC
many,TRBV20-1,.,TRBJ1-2,CSARASSEGLSYTF,TGCAGTGCTAGAGCCTCTAGTGAAGGGCTAAGCTACACCTTC
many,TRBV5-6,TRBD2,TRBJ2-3,CASSLASGGILSTDTQYF,TGTGCCAGCAGCTTGGCCAGCGGGGGGATTCTTAGCACAGATACGCAGTATTTT
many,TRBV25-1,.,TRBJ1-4,CASSEFGDGPGEKLFF,TGTGCCAGCAGTGAATTCGGGGACGGCCCGGGGGAAAAACTGTTTTTT
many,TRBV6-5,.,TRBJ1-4,CASSYGRTNEKLFF,TGTGCCAGCAGTTACGGACGGACGAATGAAAAACTGTTTTTT
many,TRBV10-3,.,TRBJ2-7,CAISGSGTRRAYEQYF,TGTGCCATCAGTGGGTCCGGGACCCGAAGGGCCTACGAGCAGTACTTC
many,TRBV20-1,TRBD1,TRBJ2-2,CSARATPGGGQKNTGELFF,TGCAGTGCTAGAGCAACCCCCGGTGGGGGACAGAAGAACACCGGGGAGCTGTTTTTT
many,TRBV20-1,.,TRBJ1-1,CSARGTVIGGTEAFF,TGCAGTGCTAGAGGGACAGTAATCGGTGGCACTGAAGCTTTCTTT
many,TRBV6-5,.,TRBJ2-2,CASRPNPDPGELFF,TGTGCCAGCAGACCCAATCCAGACCCCGGGGAGCTGTTTTTT
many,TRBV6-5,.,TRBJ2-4,CASSPDPRTIQYF,TGTGCCAGCAGCCCGGACCCGAGGACCATTCAGTACTTC
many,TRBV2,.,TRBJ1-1,CASSQYRELAEAFF,TGTGCCAGCAGTCAATACAGGGAGTTAGCTGAAGCTTTCTTT
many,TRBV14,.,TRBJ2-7,CASSRDPGFTYEQYF,TGTGCCAGCAGCCGAGATCCCGGGTTCACCTACGAGCAGTACTTC
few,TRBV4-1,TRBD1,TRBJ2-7,CASSQEGQGVAYEQYF,TGCGCCAGCAGCCAAGAGGGACAGGGGGTCGCCTACGAGCAGTACTTC
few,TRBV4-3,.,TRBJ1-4,CASSPGFTSHEKLFF,TGCGCCAGCAGCCCGGGGTTTACCTCCCACGAAAAACTGTTTTTT
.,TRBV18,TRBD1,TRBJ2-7,CASSLSGQGLYEQYF,TGTGCCAGCTCACTATCAGGACAGGGACTCTACGAGCAGTACTTC
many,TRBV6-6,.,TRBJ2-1,CASRVTRENEQFF,TGTGCCAGCAGGGTGACTAGAGAGAATGAGCAGTTCTTC
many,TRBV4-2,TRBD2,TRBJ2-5,CASSPLAGGQETQYF,TGTGCCAGCAGCCCTCTAGCGGGGGGACAAGAGACCCAGTACTTC
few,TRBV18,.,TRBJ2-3,CASSPSRIDTQYF,TGTGCCAGCTCACCTTCAAGAATAGATACGCAGTATTTT
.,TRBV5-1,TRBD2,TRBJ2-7,CASRKGTSGGYEQYF,TGCGCCAGCAGAAAAGGGACTAGCGGGGGATACGAGCAGTACTTC
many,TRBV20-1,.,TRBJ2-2,CSARAPGLATGELFF,TGCAGTGCTAGAGCCCCAGGTCTAGCCACCGGGGAGCTGTTTTTT
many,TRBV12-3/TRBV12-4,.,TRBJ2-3,CASIGAVSTDTQYF,TGTGCCAGCATAGGAGCTGTAAGCACAGATACGCAGTATTTT
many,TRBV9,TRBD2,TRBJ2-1,CASSVEVAGDAGPYNEQFF,TGTGCCAGCAGCGTAGAAGTAGCGGGGGATGCGGGGCCCTACAATGAGCAGTTCTTC
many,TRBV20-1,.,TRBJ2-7,CTTRTCPIHEQYF,TGCACCACGAGGACTTGCCCCATCCACGAGCAGTACTTC
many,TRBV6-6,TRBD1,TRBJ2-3,CASKGQGSDTQYF,TGTGCCAGCAAGGGACAGGGCTCAGATACGCAGTATTTT
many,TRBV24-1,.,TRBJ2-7,CATSARDRSYEQYF,TGTGCCACCAGTGCTCGAGACAGGTCCTACGAGCAGTACTTC
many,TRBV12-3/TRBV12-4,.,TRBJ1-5,CASSLFVDRSSNQPQHF,TGTGCCAGCAGTTTATTCGTCGACAGGTCTAGCAATCAGCCCCAGCATTTT
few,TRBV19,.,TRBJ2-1,CASSPLAIRDNEQFF,TGTGCCAGTAGTCCGCTAGCCATCCGGGACAATGAGCAGTTCTTC
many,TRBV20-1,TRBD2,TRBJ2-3,CSAVELAGGADTQYF,TGCAGTGCTGTGGAACTAGCGGGGGGGGCAGATACGCAGTATTTT
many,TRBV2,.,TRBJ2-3,CASSEDYFGTDTQYF,TGTGCCAGCAGTGAAGACTACTTCGGCACAGATACGCAGTATTTT
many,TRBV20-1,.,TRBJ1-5,CSATGFDQPQHF,TGCAGTGCTACAGGGTTTGATCAGCCCCAGCATTTT
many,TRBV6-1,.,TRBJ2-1,CASIGGWGSSYNEQFF,TGTGCCAGCATCGGAGGGTGGGGAAGCTCCTACAATGAGCAGTTCTTC
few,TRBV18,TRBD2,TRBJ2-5,CASSPGRVEETQYF,TGTGCCAGCTCACCCGGGAGGGTTGAAGAGACCCAGTACTTC
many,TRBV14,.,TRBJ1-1,CASSQGGLLGHLMNTEAFF,TGTGCCAGCAGCCAAGGGGGGCTCCTGGGACACCTCATGAACACTGAAGCTTTCTTT
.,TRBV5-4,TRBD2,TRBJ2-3,CASRAGTSGVRDTQYF,TGTGCCAGCAGGGCCGGGACTAGCGGGGTTAGAGATACGCAGTATTTT
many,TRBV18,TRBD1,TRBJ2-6,CASSPRDSPSGANVLTF,TGTGCCAGCTCACCCCGGGACAGCCCCTCTGGGGCCAACGTCCTGACTTTC
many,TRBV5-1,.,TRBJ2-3,CASSGQGGTDTQYF,TGCGCCAGCAGCGGGCAGGGAGGCACAGATACGCAGTATTTT
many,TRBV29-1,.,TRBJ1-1,CSVEVGMPEAFF,TGCAGCGTTGAAGTCGGTATGCCTGAAGCTTTCTTT
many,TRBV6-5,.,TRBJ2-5,CASSSDQYYPHQYF,TGTGCCAGCAGTTCCGATCAATACTATCCCCATCAGTACTTC
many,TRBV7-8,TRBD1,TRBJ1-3,CASSLNGQAGNTIYF,TGTGCCAGCAGCTTAAACGGACAGGCTGGAAACACCATATATTTT
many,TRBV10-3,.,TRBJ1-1,CAISELGGNTEAFF,TGTGCCATCAGTGAGTTAGGGGGGAACACTGAAGCTTTCTTT
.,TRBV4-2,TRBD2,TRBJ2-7,CASSQDSGTSVYEQYF,TGTGCCAGCAGCCAAGATTCCGGGACTAGCGTCTACGAGCAGTACTTC
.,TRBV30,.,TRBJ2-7,CAWSAGYYEQYF,TGTGCCTGGAGTGCAGGGTACTACGAGCAGTACTTC
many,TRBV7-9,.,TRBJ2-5,CASSSMRDQETQYF,TGTGCCAGCAGCTCAATGCGGGACCAAGAGACCCAGTACTTC
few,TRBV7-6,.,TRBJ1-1,CASSLSSWITEAFF,TGTGCCAGCAGCTTATCGTCGTGGATCACTGAAGCTTTCTTT
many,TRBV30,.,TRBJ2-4,CAWSEGGQVIQYF,TGTGCCTGGAGTGAAGGGGGGCAGGTCATTCAGTACTTC
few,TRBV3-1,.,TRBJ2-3,CASSQDGLNTDTQYF,TGTGCCAGCAGCCAAGATGGGCTAAACACAGATACGCAGTATTTT
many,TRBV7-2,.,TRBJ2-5,CASSFFDQETQYF,TGTGCCAGCAGCTTTTTCGACCAAGAGACCCAGTACTTC
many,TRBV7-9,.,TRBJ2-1,CASSILQGAEQFF,TGTGCCAGCAGCATACTACAGGGCGCTGAGCAGTTCTTC
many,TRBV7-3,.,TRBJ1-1,CASSQLPGDTEAFF,TGTGCCAGCAGCCAGCTCCCAGGGGACACTGAAGCTTTCTTT
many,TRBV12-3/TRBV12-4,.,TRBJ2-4,CASSPVFQPLAKNIQYF,TGTGCCAGCAGTCCCGTCTTCCAGCCTCTAGCCAAAAACATTCAGTACTTC
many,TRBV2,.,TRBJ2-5,CASSELGVPETQYF,TGTGCCAGCAGTGAATTGGGAGTCCCAGAGACCCAGTACTTC
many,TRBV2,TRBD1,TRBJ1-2,CASRDRGNGYTF,TGTGCCAGCCGGGACAGGGGCAACGGCTACACCTTC